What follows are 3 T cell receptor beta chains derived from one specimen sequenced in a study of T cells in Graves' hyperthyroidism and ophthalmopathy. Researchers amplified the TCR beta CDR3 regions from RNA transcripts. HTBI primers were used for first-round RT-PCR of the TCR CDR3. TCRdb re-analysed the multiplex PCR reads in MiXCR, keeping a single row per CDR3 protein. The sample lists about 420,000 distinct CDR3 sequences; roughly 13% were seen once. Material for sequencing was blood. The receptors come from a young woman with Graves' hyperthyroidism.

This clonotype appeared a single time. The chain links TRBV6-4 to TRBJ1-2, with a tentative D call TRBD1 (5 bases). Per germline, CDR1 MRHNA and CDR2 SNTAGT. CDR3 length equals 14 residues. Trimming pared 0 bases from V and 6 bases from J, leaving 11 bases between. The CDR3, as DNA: TGTGCCAGCAGTGACTCTGGGACGGGAAATGGCTACACCTTC. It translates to CASSDSGTGNGYTF.

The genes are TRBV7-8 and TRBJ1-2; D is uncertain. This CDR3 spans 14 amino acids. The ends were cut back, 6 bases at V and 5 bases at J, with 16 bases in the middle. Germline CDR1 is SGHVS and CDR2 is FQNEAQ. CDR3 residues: CASSPSREYYGYTF. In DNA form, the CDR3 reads TGTGCCAGCAGTCCCTCCCGGGAATATTATGGCTACACCTTC.

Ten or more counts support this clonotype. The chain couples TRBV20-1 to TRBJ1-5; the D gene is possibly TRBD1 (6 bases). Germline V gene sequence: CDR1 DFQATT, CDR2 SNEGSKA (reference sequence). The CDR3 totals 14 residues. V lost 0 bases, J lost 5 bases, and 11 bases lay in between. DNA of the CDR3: TGCAGTGCTAGAGAAACAGGGCTGGATCAGCCCCAGCATTTT. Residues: CSARETGLDQPQHF.